Described below is a single T cell receptor (beta chain) sequence and its context. Sample time point: newly diagnosed GD, antithyroid drugs for less than 3 months. RNA from PBMCs was the source of the TCR library. American Thyroid Association guidelines defined Graves' disease diagnosis. It was an endocrinology department in Xi'an, China, that provided the patients. Trimming cost V 0 bases and J 5 bases, with 11 bases left between them. Germline values: CDR1 SGHRS, CDR2 YFSETQ. The CDR3 length is 14 residues. These data originate in a study of regulatory T cells in long-lasting Graves disease. Library construction for TCR beta used iRepertoire HTBI primers and Arm-PCR of CDR3 regions. TCRdb reanalysed the multiplex PCR reads using MiXCR and keeps one entry per CDR3 protein. The sample lists 530,000 or so distinct CDR3 sequences, about 15% occurring once. This same sample was also taken into another study, of T cells in Graves' hyperthyroidism and ophthalmopathy. That work states: The HTBI primer set drove a first-round RT-PCR of the TCR CDR3. Most thyroid clonotypes with frequency above 0.001 were detected in blood.

The material sequenced was peripheral blood mononuclear cells (PBMCs), taken at new diagnosis, from a patient treated with antithyroid drugs. The sequence was obtained from a young man with Graves disease. The chain carries TRBV5-1 and TRBJ2-5; D is unclear. CDR3 residues: CASSLALGRETQYF. The CDR3 region has the DNA TGCGCCAGCAGCTTGGCCCTAGGGCGGGAGACCCAGTACTTC.